A selection of T cell receptor beta chains follows, all from one sample in a study of T cells in Graves' hyperthyroidism and ophthalmopathy. TCRdb re-called the multiplex PCR reads through MiXCR, storing one row per CDR3 protein. Here the sample spans 500,000 or so distinct CDR3 sequences, more than 15% being singletons. The sample consisted of blood. Every receptor here comes from a woman in her twenties or thirties with Graves' ophthalmopathy. Both conserved end residues are part of each CDR3. A D gene is named only where the DNA matches it firmly.

D | length | V | CDR3
. | 13 | TRBV29-1 | CSVVHSLNTEAFF
TRBD2 | 18 | TRBV7-2 | CASSSPRGLAGGAYEQYF
. | 17 | TRBV9 | CASSVGLSGGLTGELFF
TRBD1 | 15 | TRBV6-1 | CASRLRTGSYNEQFF
. | 13 | TRBV5-1 | CASSYQSANEQFF
. | 16 | TRBV7-9 | CASSQGGTEAKNIQYF
TRBD1 | 17 | TRBV19 | CASSTGTGARLGEKLFF
TRBD2 | 12 | TRBV20-1 | CSGAGASGEQYF
TRBD2 | 15 | TRBV13 | CASSPRRAGLNEQFF
. | 12 | TRBV20-1 | CSAQTDGAEAFF
TRBD2 | 15 | TRBV7-8 | CASSRGLAGDYEQYF
TRBD1 | 15 | TRBV11-2 | CASSLVRDRRYEQYF
. | 15 | TRBV10-1 | CASSESGGHTDTQYF
. | 11 | TRBV20-1 | CSASGWAEQYF
TRBD1 | 13 | TRBV30 | CAWSRDSTQPQHF
TRBD2 | 16 | TRBV3-1 | CASSQPLAGVGDEQFF
. | 16 | TRBV12-3/TRBV12-4 | CASSLALQAGPDTQYF
. | 13 | TRBV18 | CASTRTRTDTQYF
. | 15 | TRBV6-5 | CASSYRQRLNQPQHF
. | 16 | TRBV6-2/TRBV6-3 | CASSFENGRFGDTQYF
TRBD1 | 13 | TRBV18 | CASSPPDRVGAFF
. | 14 | TRBV6-1 | CASSLRDTTYEQYF